Shown below are 21 T cell receptor beta chains from a single sample sequenced in a study of early T cells in non-severe SARS-CoV-2 infection. MiXCR, run by TCRdb on the 5' RACE reads, gives a single entry per CDR3 protein. The sample has around 48,000 distinct CDR3 sequences, 13% seen once. Specimen: whole blood. The source of these receptors is an adult who was a healthcare worker with PCR-confirmed SARS-CoV-2 infection or an uninfected control (not recorded which).

This clonotype occurred many times. This sequence joins TRBV29-1 and TRBJ2-2; tentatively, D is TRBD2 (6 bases). This CDR3 region has 13 residues. V gave up 4 bases and J gave up 2 bases, with 8 bases separating them. Looked up from germline, CDR1 is SQVTM and CDR2 is ANQGSEA. As DNA, the CDR3 is TGCAGCGTTGCGGACTACAACACCGGGGAGCTGTTTTTT. The encoded protein is CSVADYNTGELFF.

In this sample, this clonotype turned up many times. This chain uses TRBV11-2 with TRBJ2-3; D is undetermined. Germline CDR1 and CDR2: SGHAT and FQNNGV. Trimming took off 4 bases at V and 3 bases at J, with 17 bases between the two ends. The CDR3 is 16 amino acids. The DNA for the CDR3 is TGTGCCAGCAGCTCCGGACCCCCGGAGCAAACAGATACGCAGTATTTT. Translating gives CASSSGPPEQTDTQYF.

This clonotype was seen only a few times. This chain uses TRBV4-1 with TRBJ2-1; the D is unclear. This CDR3 spans 12 amino acids. CDR1 and CDR2 from the germline V gene are MGHRA and YSYEKL. The ends were cut back, 0 bases at V and 10 bases at J, with 7 bases in the middle. CDR3 sequence (DNA): TGCGCCAGCAGCCAAGAGTACGGCGAGCAGTTCTTC. Amino acids: CASSQEYGEQFF.

Ten or more counts support this clonotype. J is TRBJ2-5 and V is TRBV29-1, with a tentative D call TRBD1 (8 bases). Trimming cost V 6 bases and J 5 bases, with 16 bases left between them. Germline V gives CDR1 SQVTM, CDR2 ANQGSEA. The CDR3 sequence is 13 residues long. In DNA form, the CDR3 reads TGCAGCGTCAGACAGGGGAGGGAGGAGACCCAGTACTTC. Amino acids: CSVRQGREETQYF.

There are many counts of this clonotype. V is TRBV9 and J is TRBJ2-3; D remains unclear. V lost 1 base, J lost 4 bases, and 7 bases lay in between. CDR3 length: 13 residues. CDR1 is SGDLS and CDR2 is YYNGEE in the germline V gene. CDR3 sequence reads: CASSVMAADTQYF. The CDR3 region has the DNA TGTGCCAGCAGCGTAATGGCCGCAGATACGCAGTATTTT.

The rearrangement uses TRBV18 and TRBJ1-6; perhaps TRBD1 as D (5 bases). Trimming removed 3 bases from V and 8 bases from J, with 14 bases in between. The CDR3 contains 15 residues. Germline lookup yields CDR1 KGHSH and CDR2 LQKENI. The chain's CDR3 is CASSPSAGRDSPLHF. CDR3 bases: TGTGCCAGCTCACCCTCAGCAGGGCGGGATTCACCCCTCCACTTT.

This sequence joins TRBV7-9 and TRBJ2-6; D not resolved. The CDR3 extends over 18 amino acids. CDR1 SEHNR and CDR2 FQNEAQ come from the germline V gene (reference sequence). The V and J ends lost 3 bases and 4 bases respectively, with 19 bases between them. The CDR3, as DNA: TGTGCCAGCAGCTTCTCCGTCAGAAATCCCTCCGGGGCCAACGTCCTGACTTTC. This codes for CASSFSVRNPSGANVLTF.

This chain uses TRBV20-1 with TRBJ1-2; D is possibly TRBD1 (5 bases). V lost 1 base, J lost 6 bases, and 18 bases lay in between. CDR1 DFQATT and CDR2 SNEGSKA come from the germline V gene (reference sequence). This CDR3 is 15 amino acids long. The CDR3 sequence: CSARGLGRGRDGYTF. CDR3 coding DNA: TGCAGTGCTAGAGGCCTCGGGAGGGGAAGGGATGGCTACACCTTC.

The chain has TRBV10-3 and TRBJ1-1, with 10 bases matching TRBD1. CDR1 and CDR2 (germline): ENHRY, SYGVKD. J lost 4 bases, V lost 4 bases, and 3 bases had no gene match. The CDR3 sequence is 14 residues long. The CDR3 DNA reads as TGTGCCATCAGTGGGCGGACAGGGGGCACTGAAGCTTTCTTT. This gives the protein CAISGRTGGTEAFF.

This clonotype was observed many times. The gene calls are TRBV2 and TRBJ2-3; 9 nucleotides line up with TRBD2. The V gene's germline CDR1 is SNHLY and CDR2 FYNNEI. The CDR3 covers 17 residues. Losses at the gene ends were 1 base for V and 0 bases for J; bases not matched to a gene: 5. The chain's CDR3 is CASSEGRSGGSTDTQYF. Written as DNA, the CDR3 is TGTGCCAGCAGTGAAGGCCGTAGCGGGGGAAGCACAGATACGCAGTATTTT.

This clonotype was detected many times. The V and J genes are TRBV7-9 and TRBJ1-1, with D perhaps TRBD1 (6 bases). Germline lookup yields CDR1 SEHNR and CDR2 FQNEAQ (reference sequence). The germline V and J ends were trimmed by 5 bases and 4 bases, with 17 bases remaining between them. The CDR3 extends over 15 amino acids. CDR3 bases: TGTGCCAGCAGCCCCCAAACAGGGATCGGCACTGAAGCTTTCTTT. It codes for CASSPQTGIGTEAFF.

This clonotype was observed many times. The rearrangement links TRBV7-2 to TRBJ1-1; weak D call: TRBD1 (5 bases). Trimming removed 1 base from V and 10 bases from J, with 16 bases in between. Germline V gene data show CDR1 as SGHTA and CDR2 as FQGNSA. The CDR3 is 14 amino acids. The CDR3 nucleotides are TGTGCCAGCAGCTTAGAGGTGGGACTCTCGGCAGCTTTCTTT. Translated, it gives CASSLEVGLSAAFF.

Ten or more counts support this clonotype. The chain is built from TRBV24-1 and TRBJ1-2, with a weak D call TRBD1 (6 bases). Trimming removed 4 bases at V and 6 bases at J, with 8 bases between. The CDR3 runs to 12 residues. CDR1 and CDR2 (germline): KGHDR, SFDVKD. CDR3 in DNA: TGTGCCACCAGTGACCGGACAGATGGCTACACCTTC. Amino acid sequence: CATSDRTDGYTF.

The V gene is TRBV7-2, the J gene TRBJ1-2; D may be TRBD1 (5 bases). Germline CDR1 is SGHTA and CDR2 is FQGNSA. CDR3 length: 13 amino acids. Trimming took off 1 base at V and 6 bases at J, with 9 bases between the two ends. CDR3 amino acids: CASSLEWGNGYTF. The CDR3 DNA is TGTGCCAGCAGCTTAGAATGGGGGAATGGCTACACCTTC.

This clonotype was picked up a small number of times. This chain uses TRBV6-5 with TRBJ2-2; 10 nucleotides match TRBD2. In germline, CDR1 is MNHEY, CDR2 SVGAGI. Trimming cost V 5 bases and J 1 base; bases outside gene matches: 4. The CDR3 length is 16 residues. CDR3 nucleotide sequence: TGTGCCAGCAGTATTAGGACTAGCGGGAACACCGGGGAGCTGTTTTTT. Protein product: CASSIRTSGNTGELFF.

This clonotype was seen a handful of times. This chain joins TRBV2 and TRBJ2-4; no clear D. This CDR3 contains 14 residues. Germline CDR1 reads SNHLY; CDR2 reads FYNNEI. V dropped 1 base and J dropped 0 bases, with 4 bases sitting between them. This chain's CDR3 is CASSEGRAKNIQYF. CDR3 in DNA: TGTGCCAGCAGTGAAGGCAGAGCCAAAAACATTCAGTACTTC. Full variable domain (rest looked up from reference TRBV2 and TRBJ2-4): EPEVTQTPSHQVTQMGQEVILRCVPISNHLYFYWYRQILGQKVEFLVSFYNNEISEKSEIFDDQFSVERPDGSNFTLKIRSTKLEDSAMYFCASSEGRAKNIQYFGAGTRLSVL.

This clonotype has a handful of counts. The CDR3 region is CASSPRGGPFTDTQYF. CDR3 DNA sequence: TGCGCCAGCAGCCCGCGCGGGGGGCCCTTCACAGATACGCAGTATTTT. The chain combines TRBV4-1 with TRBJ2-3; 8 bases map to TRBD2. This CDR3 has 16 amino acids. The J segment lost 2 bases and the V segment lost 4 bases, leaving 8 bases of the junction unmatched. Germline V lookup: CDR1 MGHRA, CDR2 YSYEKL.

This clonotype was counted at least ten times. The chain combines TRBV5-1 with TRBJ2-5; 8 bases match TRBD1. Germline loops: CDR1 SGHRS, CDR2 YFSETQ. CDR3 length: 15 residues. V lost 0 bases to trimming and J lost 2 bases; unmatched junction nucleotides: 3. The CDR3 here is CASSLDRGIQETQYF. Here the CDR3 DNA reads TGCGCCAGCAGCTTGGACAGGGGGATACAAGAGACCCAGTACTTC.

This clonotype appeared many times. J is TRBJ2-6 and V is TRBV18; tentatively, D is TRBD2 (6 bases). This CDR3 region has 17 residues. Germline loops: CDR1 KGHSH, CDR2 LQKENI. The V end lost 2 bases, the J end lost 2 bases, and 13 bases lay between the germline ends. In DNA form, the CDR3 reads TGTGCCAGCTCACCATTTGAGACGGGAGCTGGGGCCAACGTCCTGACTTTC. Its translation is CASSPFETGAGANVLTF.

The table lists this clonotype with a few counts. V is TRBV7-2 and J is TRBJ2-7; 8 bases are shared with TRBD1. CDR1 and CDR2 from the germline V gene are SGHTA and FQGNSA. V gave up 1 base and J gave up 2 bases; unmatched junction bases: 1. The CDR3 has 14 residues. For the CDR3, the DNA is TGTGCCAGCAGCTTAGGGACAGGGCCCTACGAGCAGTACTTC. Translated, it gives CASSLGTGPYEQYF.

The rearrangement joins TRBV28 to TRBJ1-1; TRBD1 matches 10 bases. V lost 6 bases and J lost 1; bases outside the gene matches: 2. CDR1 is MDHEN and CDR2 is SYDVKM in the germline V gene. The CDR3 runs to 14 residues. The CDR3 region is CASRTGGGNTEAFF. CDR3 sequence (DNA): TGTGCCAGCAGGACAGGGGGCGGGAACACTGAAGCTTTCTTT.